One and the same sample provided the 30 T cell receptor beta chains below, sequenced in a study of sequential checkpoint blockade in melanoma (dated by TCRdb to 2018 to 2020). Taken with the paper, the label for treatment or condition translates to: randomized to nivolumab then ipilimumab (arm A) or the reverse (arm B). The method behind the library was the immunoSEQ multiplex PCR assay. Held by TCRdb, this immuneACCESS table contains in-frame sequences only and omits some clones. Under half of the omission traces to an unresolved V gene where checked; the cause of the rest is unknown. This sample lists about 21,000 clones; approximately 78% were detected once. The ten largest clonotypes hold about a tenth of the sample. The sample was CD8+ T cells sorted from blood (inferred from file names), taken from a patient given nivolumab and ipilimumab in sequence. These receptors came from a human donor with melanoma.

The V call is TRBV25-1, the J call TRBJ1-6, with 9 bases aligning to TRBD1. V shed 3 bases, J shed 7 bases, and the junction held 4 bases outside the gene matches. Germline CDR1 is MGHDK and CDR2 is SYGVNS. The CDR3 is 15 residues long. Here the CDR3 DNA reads TGTGCCAGCAGTGATGGACAGGGGCGGAATTCACCCCTCCACTTT. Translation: CASSDGQGRNSPLHF.

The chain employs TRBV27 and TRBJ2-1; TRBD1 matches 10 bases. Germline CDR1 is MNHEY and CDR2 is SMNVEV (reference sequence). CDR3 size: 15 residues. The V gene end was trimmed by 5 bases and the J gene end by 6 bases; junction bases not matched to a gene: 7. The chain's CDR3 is CASSGDRGLGNEQFF. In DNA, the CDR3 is TGTGCCAGCAGTGGGGACAGGGGACTCGGCAATGAGCAGTTCTTC.

Here the CDR3 reads CASSYRRASYEQYF. The CDR3 region has the DNA TGTGCCAGCAGTTACCGGCGGGCATCCTACGAGCAGTACTTC. This chain connects TRBV6-5 to TRBJ2-7, with TRBD2 as a possible D gene (5 bases). Trimming left V 2 bases short and J 1 base short, with 9 bases between. Germline V gene sequence: CDR1 MNHEY, CDR2 SVGAGI. The CDR3 spans 14 residues.

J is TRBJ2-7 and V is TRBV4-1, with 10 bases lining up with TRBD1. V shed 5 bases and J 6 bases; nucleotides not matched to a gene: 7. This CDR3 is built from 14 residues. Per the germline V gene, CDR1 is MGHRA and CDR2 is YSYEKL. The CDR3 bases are TGCGCCAGCAGCTACGACAGGGGGCGCAGCGAGCAGTACTTC. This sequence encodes CASSYDRGRSEQYF.

CDR3 amino acids: CASSLFGLGDEKLFF. DNA of the CDR3: TGTGCCAGCAGCTTATTTGGATTGGGAGATGAAAAACTGTTTTTT. This rearrangement joins TRBV7-9 to TRBJ1-4; no clear D gene. CDR1 is SEHNR, CDR2 FQNEAQ, per germline (reference sequence). With 2 bases removed from V and 6 bases from J, the gap between germline ends came to 13 bases. This CDR3 spans 15 amino acids.

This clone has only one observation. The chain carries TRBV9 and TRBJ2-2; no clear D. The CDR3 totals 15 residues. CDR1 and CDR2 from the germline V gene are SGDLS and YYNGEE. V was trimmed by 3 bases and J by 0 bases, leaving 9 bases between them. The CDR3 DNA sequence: TGTGCCAGCAGCGAGACACTGGCGAACACCGGGGAGCTGTTTTTT. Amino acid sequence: CASSETLANTGELFF.

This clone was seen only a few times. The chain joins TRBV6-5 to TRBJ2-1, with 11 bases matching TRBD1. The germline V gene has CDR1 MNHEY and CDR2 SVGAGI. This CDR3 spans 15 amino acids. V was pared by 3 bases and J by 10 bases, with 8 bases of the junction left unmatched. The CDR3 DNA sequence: TGTGCCAGCAGTTATTCCGGGACAGGGGGGATGGAGCAGTTCTTC. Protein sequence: CASSYSGTGGMEQFF.

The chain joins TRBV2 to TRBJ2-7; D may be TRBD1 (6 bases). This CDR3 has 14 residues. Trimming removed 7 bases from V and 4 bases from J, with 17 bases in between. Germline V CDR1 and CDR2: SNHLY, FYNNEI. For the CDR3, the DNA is TGTGCCAGCATGATGTTGGGGGCTACGTACGAGCAGTACTTC. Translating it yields CASMMLGATYEQYF.

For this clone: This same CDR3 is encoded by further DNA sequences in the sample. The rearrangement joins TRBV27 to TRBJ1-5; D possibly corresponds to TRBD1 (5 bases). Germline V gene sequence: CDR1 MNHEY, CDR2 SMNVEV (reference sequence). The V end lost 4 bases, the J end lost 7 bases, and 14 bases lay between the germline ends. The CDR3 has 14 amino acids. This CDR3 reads CASSYRQGGQPQHF. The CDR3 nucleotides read TGTGCCAGCAGTTATAGGCAGGGAGGGCAGCCCCAGCATTTT.

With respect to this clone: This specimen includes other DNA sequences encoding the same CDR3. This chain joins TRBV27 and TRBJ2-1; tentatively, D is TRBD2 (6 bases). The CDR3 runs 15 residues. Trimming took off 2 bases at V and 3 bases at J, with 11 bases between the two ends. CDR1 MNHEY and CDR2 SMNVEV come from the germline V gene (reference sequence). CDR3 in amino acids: CASSLRGISYNEQFF. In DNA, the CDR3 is TGTGCCAGCAGTTTACGGGGGATCAGCTACAATGAGCAGTTCTTC.

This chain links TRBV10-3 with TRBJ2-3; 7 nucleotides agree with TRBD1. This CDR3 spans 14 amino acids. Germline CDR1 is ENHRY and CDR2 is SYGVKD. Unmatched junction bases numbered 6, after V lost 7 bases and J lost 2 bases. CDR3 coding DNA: TGTGCCATCAACCCCGACAGGGACACAGATACGCAGTATTTT. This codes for CAINPDRDTDTQYF.

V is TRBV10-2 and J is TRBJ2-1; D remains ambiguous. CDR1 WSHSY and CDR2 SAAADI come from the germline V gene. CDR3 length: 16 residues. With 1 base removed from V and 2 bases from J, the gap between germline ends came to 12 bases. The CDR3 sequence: CASSELFESTYNEQFF. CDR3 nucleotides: TGCGCCAGCAGTGAGTTATTCGAGTCTACCTACAATGAGCAGTTCTTC.

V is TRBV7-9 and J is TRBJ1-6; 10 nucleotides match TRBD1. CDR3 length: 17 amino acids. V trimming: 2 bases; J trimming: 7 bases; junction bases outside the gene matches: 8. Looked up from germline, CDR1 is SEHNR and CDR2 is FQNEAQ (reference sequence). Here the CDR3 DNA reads TGTGCCAGCAGCTTAACCGGGACAGGGGAGCGCAATTCACCCCTCCACTTT. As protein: CASSLTGTGERNSPLHF.

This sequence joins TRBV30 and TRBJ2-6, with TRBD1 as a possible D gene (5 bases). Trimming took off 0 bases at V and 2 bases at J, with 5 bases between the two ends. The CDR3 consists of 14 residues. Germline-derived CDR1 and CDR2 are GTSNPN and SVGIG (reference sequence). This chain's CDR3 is CAWSVGAGANVLTF. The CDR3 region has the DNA TGTGCCTGGAGTGTAGGGGCTGGGGCCAACGTCCTGACTTTC.

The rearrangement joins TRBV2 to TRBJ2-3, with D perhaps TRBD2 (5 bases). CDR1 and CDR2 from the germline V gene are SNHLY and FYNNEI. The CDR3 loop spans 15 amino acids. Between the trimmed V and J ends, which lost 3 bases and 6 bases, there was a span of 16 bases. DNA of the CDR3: TGTGCCAGCAGTGAGGGTGACTATCATTTGGATACGCAGTATTTT. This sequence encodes CASSEGDYHLDTQYF.

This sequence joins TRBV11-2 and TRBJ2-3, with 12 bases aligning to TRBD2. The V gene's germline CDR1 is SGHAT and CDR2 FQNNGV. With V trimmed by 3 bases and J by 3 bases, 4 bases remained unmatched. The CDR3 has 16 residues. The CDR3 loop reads CASSFLAGGPTDTQYF. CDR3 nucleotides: TGTGCCAGCAGCTTTCTAGCGGGAGGGCCAACAGATACGCAGTATTTT.

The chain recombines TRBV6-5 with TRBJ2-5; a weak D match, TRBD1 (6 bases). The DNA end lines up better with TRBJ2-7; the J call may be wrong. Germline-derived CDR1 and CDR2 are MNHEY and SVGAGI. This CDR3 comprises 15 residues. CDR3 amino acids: CASSYSNPGEYEQYF. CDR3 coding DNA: TGTGCCAGCAGTTACTCGAATCCAGGGGAGTACGAGCAGTACTTC.

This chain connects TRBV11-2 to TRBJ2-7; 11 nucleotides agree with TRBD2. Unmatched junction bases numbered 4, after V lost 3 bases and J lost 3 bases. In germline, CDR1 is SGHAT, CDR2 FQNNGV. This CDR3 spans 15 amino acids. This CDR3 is CASSFGTSGFYEQYF. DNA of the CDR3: TGTGCCAGCAGCTTCGGGACTAGCGGCTTCTACGAGCAGTACTTC. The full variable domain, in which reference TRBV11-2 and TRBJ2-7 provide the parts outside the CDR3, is EAGVAQSPRYKIIEKRQSVAFWCNPISGHATLYWYQQILGQGPKLLIQFQNNGVVDDSQLPKDRFSAERLKGVDSTLKIQPAKLEDSAVYLCASSFGTSGFYEQYFGPGTRLTVT.

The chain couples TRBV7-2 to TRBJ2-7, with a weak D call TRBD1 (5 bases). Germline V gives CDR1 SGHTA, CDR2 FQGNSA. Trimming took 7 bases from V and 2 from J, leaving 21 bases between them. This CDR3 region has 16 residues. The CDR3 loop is CASTLRQGQPTYEQYF. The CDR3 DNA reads TGTGCCAGCACCCTGCGACAAGGACAACCGACCTACGAGCAGTACTTC.

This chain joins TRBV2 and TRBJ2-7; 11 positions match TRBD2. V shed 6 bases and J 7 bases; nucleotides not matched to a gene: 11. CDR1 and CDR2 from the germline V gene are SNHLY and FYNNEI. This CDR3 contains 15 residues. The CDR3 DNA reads TGTGCCAGCAGCTCCTATAGCGGGAGGGCCCATGAGCAGTACTTC. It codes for CASSSYSGRAHEQYF.

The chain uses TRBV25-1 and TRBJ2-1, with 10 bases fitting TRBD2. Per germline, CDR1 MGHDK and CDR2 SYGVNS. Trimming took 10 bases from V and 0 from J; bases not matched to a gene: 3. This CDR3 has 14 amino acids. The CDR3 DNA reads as TGTGCCAACCGACTAGCGGGCTCCTACAATGAGCAGTTCTTC. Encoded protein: CANRLAGSYNEQFF.

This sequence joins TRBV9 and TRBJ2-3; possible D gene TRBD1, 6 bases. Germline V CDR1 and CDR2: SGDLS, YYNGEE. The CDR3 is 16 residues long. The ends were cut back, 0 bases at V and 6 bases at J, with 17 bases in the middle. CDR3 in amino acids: CASSVVQGIVMDTQYF. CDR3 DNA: TGTGCCAGCAGCGTAGTACAGGGCATCGTCATGGATACGCAGTATTTT.

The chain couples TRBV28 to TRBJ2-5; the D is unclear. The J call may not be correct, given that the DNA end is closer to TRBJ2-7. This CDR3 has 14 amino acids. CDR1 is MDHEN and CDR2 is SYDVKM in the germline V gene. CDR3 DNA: TGTGCCAGCAGTTTATCCGGGTTACACTACGAGCAGTACTTC. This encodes CASSLSGLHYEQYF.

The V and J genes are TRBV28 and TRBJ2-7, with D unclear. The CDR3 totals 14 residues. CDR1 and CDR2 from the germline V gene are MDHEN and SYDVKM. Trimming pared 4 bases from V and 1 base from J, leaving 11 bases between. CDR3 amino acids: CASSYDSRSYEQYF. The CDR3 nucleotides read TGTGCCAGCAGTTACGATAGCAGATCCTACGAGCAGTACTTC.

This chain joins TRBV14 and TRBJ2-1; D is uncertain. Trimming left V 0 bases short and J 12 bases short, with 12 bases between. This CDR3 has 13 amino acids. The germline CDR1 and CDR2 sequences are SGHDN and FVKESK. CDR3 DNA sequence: TGTGCCAGCAGCCAAGACGTCCCCCAGTGGCAGTTCTTC. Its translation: CASSQDVPQWQFF.

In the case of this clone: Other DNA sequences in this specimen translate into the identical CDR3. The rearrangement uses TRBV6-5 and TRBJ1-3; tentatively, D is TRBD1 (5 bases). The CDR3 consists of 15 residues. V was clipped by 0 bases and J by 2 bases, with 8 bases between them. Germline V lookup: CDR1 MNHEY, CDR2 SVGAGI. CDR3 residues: CASSYSQGAGNTIYF. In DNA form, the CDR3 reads TGTGCCAGCAGTTACTCCCAGGGTGCTGGAAACACCATATATTTT.

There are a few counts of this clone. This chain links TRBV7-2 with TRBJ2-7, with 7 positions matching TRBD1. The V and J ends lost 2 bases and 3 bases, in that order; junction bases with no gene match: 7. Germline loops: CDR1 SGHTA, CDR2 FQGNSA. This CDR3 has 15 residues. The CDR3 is CASSLLPGQIYEQYF. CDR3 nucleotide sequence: TGTGCCAGCAGCTTACTCCCGGGACAGATCTACGAGCAGTACTTC.

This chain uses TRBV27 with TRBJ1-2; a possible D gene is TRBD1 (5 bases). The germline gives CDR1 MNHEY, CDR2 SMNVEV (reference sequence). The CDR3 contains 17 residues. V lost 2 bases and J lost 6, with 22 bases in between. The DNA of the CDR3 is TGTGCCAGCAGTTTACAAAAGGGGCTCTTTGGTGACAATGGCTACACCTTC. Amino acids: CASSLQKGLFGDNGYTF.

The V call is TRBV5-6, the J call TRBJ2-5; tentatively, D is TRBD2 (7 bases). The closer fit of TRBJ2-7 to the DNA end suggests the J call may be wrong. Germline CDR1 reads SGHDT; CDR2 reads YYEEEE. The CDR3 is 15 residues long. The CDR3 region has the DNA TGTGCCAGCAGCGCAGGAGGGGGGGGGTCTTACGAGCAGTACTTC. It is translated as CASSAGGGGSYEQYF.

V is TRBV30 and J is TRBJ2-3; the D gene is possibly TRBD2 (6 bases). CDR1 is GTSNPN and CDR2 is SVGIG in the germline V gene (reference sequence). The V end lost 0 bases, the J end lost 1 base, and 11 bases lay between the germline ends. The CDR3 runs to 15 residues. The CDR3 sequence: CAWSVAGSRTDTQYF. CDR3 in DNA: TGTGCCTGGAGTGTAGCGGGCAGTCGCACAGATACGCAGTATTTT.